A selection of T cell receptor beta chains follows, all from one sample in a study of T cell repertoires in cytomegalovirus infection. These receptors have no identified antigens. Each CDR3 protein gets one entry after TCRdb re-called the reads with MiXCR. The sample holds tens of thousands of distinct CDR3 sequences; 35% to 45% are singletons and the top ten take approximately 94%. Sequenced here: CD8+ T cells from cultured PBMCs, sampled from culture after CMV antigen stimulation. These receptors were collected from a human donor in good health (CMV status not recorded). Some clones in this sample may be carry-over from other donors' samples. CDR3s include the opening cysteine and the closing phenylalanine or tryptophan. The D gene is left open where the match is weak. Clone size, where shown, is once, few, many, or a class for clones that have expanded.

V gene	D gene	clone size	J gene	CDR3 length	CDR3 protein	CDR3 DNA
TRBV7-2	.	.	TRBJ2-2	13	CASSPVYPGELFF	TGTGCCAGCAGCCCGGTTTACCCCGGGGAGCTGTTTTTT
TRBV4-3	.	.	TRBJ2-3	14	CASSQAGRTDTQYF	TGCGCCAGCAGCCAAGCTGGGAGGACAGATACGCAGTATTTT
TRBV7-2	.	few	TRBJ2-3	13	CASSVLSTDTQYF	TGTGCCAGCAGCGTCCTTAGCACAGATACGCAGTATTTT
TRBV19	.	.	TRBJ2-1	14	CASSWGGPYNEQFF	TGTGCCAGTAGTTGGGGCGGCCCCTACAATGAGCAGTTCTTC
TRBV7-9	TRBD2	.	TRBJ2-3	17	CASSPGTSGGAIDTQYF	TGTGCCAGCAGCCCCGGGACTAGCGGGGGGGCAATAGATACGCAGTATTTT
TRBV7-9	TRBD1	many	TRBJ1-2	15	CASSSTGGSNYGYTF	TGTGCCAGCAGCTCTACAGGGGGCTCTAACTATGGCTACACCTTC
TRBV4-2	.	.	TRBJ2-7	16	CASSQDATGFPKGQYF	TGTGCCAGCAGCCAAGATGCTACAGGCTTTCCTAAGGGGCAGTACTTC
TRBV7-2	.	many	TRBJ1-6	17	CASSLAPQSSYNSPLHF	TGTGCCAGCAGCTTAGCCCCACAAAGCTCCTATAATTCACCCCTCCACTTT
TRBV5-4	.	.	TRBJ2-1	12	CASSGDQNEQFF	TGTGCCAGCAGCGGGGATCAGAATGAGCAGTTCTTC
TRBV20-1	.	few	TRBJ2-7	14	CSARSRDGGYEQYF	TGCAGTGCTAGATCCCGGGACGGCGGGTACGAGCAGTACTTC
TRBV7-9	.	.	TRBJ2-2	14	CASSFSEATGELFF	TGTGCCAGCAGCTTTAGCGAGGCCACCGGGGAGCTGTTTTTT
TRBV11-2	TRBD1	few	TRBJ1-1	16	CASSQPQWTGRPEAFF	TGTGCCAGCAGCCAACCCCAATGGACAGGGAGGCCTGAAGCTTTCTTT
TRBV13	TRBD1	.	TRBJ1-1	14	CASSSTGKNTEAFF	TGTGCCAGCAGCTCGACAGGGAAGAACACTGAAGCTTTCTTT
TRBV5-6	TRBD1	few	TRBJ1-1	13	CASSRDRSTEAFF	TGTGCCAGCAGCAGGGACAGGTCCACTGAAGCTTTCTTT
TRBV12-3/TRBV12-4	TRBD1	.	TRBJ2-5	14	CASSLKGAEETQYF	TGTGCCAGCAGTTTGAAGGGGGCCGAGGAGACCCAGTACTTC
TRBV27	TRBD1	.	TRBJ1-5	15	CASSPSDRARQPQHF	TGTGCCAGCAGCCCTTCCGACAGGGCCCGTCAGCCCCAGCATTTT
TRBV7-2	TRBD1	.	TRBJ1-5	18	CASSFTGGILYSNQPQHF	TGTGCCAGCAGCTTTACAGGGGGGATCTTATATAGCAATCAGCCCCAGCATTTT
TRBV20-1	TRBD1	.	TRBJ2-5	14	CSARVGQNQETQYF	TGCAGTGCTAGAGTGGGACAGAACCAAGAGACCCAGTACTTC
TRBV10-3	TRBD1	.	TRBJ1-1	16	CAISRRTGELNTEAFF	TGTGCCATATCCCGCCGGACAGGGGAATTGAACACTGAAGCTTTCTTT
TRBV30	TRBD2	few	TRBJ2-7	14	CAWSGTSGYYEQYF	TGTGCCTGGAGCGGGACTAGCGGATATTACGAGCAGTACTTC
TRBV18	TRBD1	.	TRBJ2-5	16	CASSPPAGQAQETQYF	TGTGCCAGCTCACCTCCCGCCGGACAGGCCCAAGAGACCCAGTACTTC
TRBV7-6	.	.	TRBJ2-1	16	CASSLSTGFDYNEQFF	TGTGCCAGCAGCTTATCCACAGGGTTTGACTACAATGAGCAGTTCTTC
TRBV27	.	.	TRBJ2-6	15	CASSIGGSGANVLTF	TGTGCCAGCAGTATAGGTGGCTCTGGGGCCAACGTCCTGACTTTC
TRBV5-6	TRBD1	.	TRBJ1-5	15	CASSLRDRSNQPQHF	TGTGCCAGCAGCCTGAGGGACAGAAGCAATCAGCCCCAGCATTTT
TRBV10-3	TRBD1	.	TRBJ1-3	14	CAIRPPGQGNTIYF	TGTGCCATCAGGCCTCCGGGACAGGGAAACACCATATATTTT
TRBV12-3/TRBV12-4	TRBD1	.	TRBJ1-1	16	CASSLVGTGGGREAFF	TGTGCCAGCAGTTTAGTGGGGACAGGGGGCGGTAGGGAAGCTTTCTTT
TRBV12-3/TRBV12-4	.	few	TRBJ2-7	12	CASSTAWYEQYF	TGTGCCAGCAGTACCGCTTGGTACGAGCAGTACTTC
TRBV6-2/TRBV6-3	TRBD2	.	TRBJ2-1	16	CASSYSSSGGYNEQFF	TGTGCCAGCAGTTACTCGTCTAGCGGGGGATACAATGAGCAGTTCTTC
TRBV7-9	.	.	TRBJ2-1	13	CASSLWGNNEQFF	TGTGCCAGCAGCTTATGGGGTAACAATGAGCAGTTCTTC
TRBV19	.	many	TRBJ1-2	13	CASSVGISYGYTF	TGTGCCAGTAGTGTAGGGATTTCCTATGGCTACACCTTC
TRBV4-3	TRBD1	.	TRBJ2-5	16	CASSQEGTGGMATQYF	TGCGCCAGCAGCCAAGAAGGGACAGGGGGCATGGCGACCCAGTACTTC
TRBV7-9	.	few	TRBJ1-2	12	CASSYQTDGYTF	TGTGCCAGCAGCTACCAGACAGACGGCTACACCTTC
TRBV7-8	TRBD1	few	TRBJ1-2	16	CASSLTLSGGIDGYTF	TGTGCCAGCAGCTTAACATTATCAGGGGGCATCGATGGCTACACCTTC
TRBV7-2	TRBD1	many	TRBJ1-5	15	CASSLKGQGNQPQHF	TGTGCCAGCAGCTTGAAGGGACAGGGGAATCAGCCCCAGCATTTT
TRBV7-2	.	few	TRBJ1-4	16	CASSLALGQSNEKLFF	TGTGCCAGCAGCTTAGCGCTCGGGCAGAGTAATGAAAAACTGTTTTTT
TRBV27	.	.	TRBJ2-5	13	CASSSTGGPTQYF	TGTGCCAGCAGTTCTACGGGGGGCCCGACCCAGTACTTC
TRBV20-1	.	.	TRBJ2-1	16	CSARDFTSGSYNEQFF	TGCAGTGCTAGAGATTTTACTAGTGGGTCCTACAATGAGCAGTTCTTC
TRBV7-2	.	few	TRBJ2-7	15	CASSLGGVTEGEQYF	TGTGCCAGCAGCTTAGGGGGCGTAACCGAAGGCGAGCAGTACTTC
TRBV7-9	.	once	TRBJ2-1	15	CASSFPGSSYNEQFF	TGTGCCAGCAGCTTTCCGGGTAGCTCCTACAATGAGCAGTTCTTC
TRBV7-9	.	.	TRBJ2-5	13	CASSSSVQETQYF	TGTGCCAGCAGTTCAAGCGTGCAGGAGACCCAGTACTTC
TRBV18	.	few	TRBJ2-2	15	CASSPRDDTTGELFF	TGTGCCAGCTCACCTCGGGACGACACGACCGGGGAGCTGTTTTTT
TRBV20-1	.	.	TRBJ2-5	10	CSARVETQYF	TGCAGTGCTAGAGTAGAGACCCAGTACTTC
TRBV7-2	.	few	TRBJ1-5	15	CASSLGPSQGQPQHF	TGTGCCAGCAGCTTAGGGCCCTCTCAGGGGCAGCCCCAGCATTTT
TRBV7-2	.	few	TRBJ1-2	16	CASSIVQGSVAEGYTF	TGTGCCAGCAGCATCGTTCAGGGTTCAGTAGCGGAGGGCTACACCTTC
TRBV7-8	TRBD1	few	TRBJ2-2	15	CASSSQGAYTGELFF	TGTGCCAGCAGCTCCCAGGGGGCTTACACCGGGGAGCTGTTTTTT
TRBV7-2	.	many	TRBJ1-5	15	CASSLRAGADQPQHF	TGTGCCAGCAGCTTACGGGCAGGGGCTGATCAGCCCCAGCATTTT
TRBV20-1	.	.	TRBJ1-2	13	CSARDKIGNGYTF	TGCAGTGCTAGAGATAAAATCGGGAATGGCTACACCTTC
TRBV11-2	TRBD2	.	TRBJ2-2	13	CASSLGGGWELFF	TGTGCCAGCAGCTTAGGCGGGGGGTGGGAGCTGTTTTTT
TRBV20-1	TRBD2	.	TRBJ2-1	16	CSARDRAGGSYNEQFF	TGCAGTGCTAGAGATCGGGCGGGAGGTTCCTACAATGAGCAGTTCTTC
TRBV2	TRBD2	.	TRBJ2-7	14	CASSEASGNYEQYF	TGTGCCAGCAGTGAAGCTAGCGGGAACTACGAGCAGTACTTC
TRBV19	.	.	TRBJ1-1	13	CASSIGPGTEAFF	TGTGCCAGTAGTATCGGCCCTGGGACTGAAGCTTTCTTT
TRBV9	.	.	TRBJ2-1	15	CASSATAASYNEQFF	TGTGCCAGCAGCGCGACAGCGGCCTCCTACAATGAGCAGTTCTTC